Listed below are T cell receptor beta chains from one sample, sequenced in a study of T-cell reconstitution after alpha-beta-depleted transplantation in children. Each CDR3 protein is one row after TCRdb ran MiXCR on the PCR reads. The sample has about 91,000 distinct CDR3 sequences, approximately 8.4% seen once. The material was PBMCs from the stem cell graft donor, obtained from the stem cell graft. These receptors came from a human donor who donated a stem cell graft to a child with congenital amegakaryocytic thrombocytopenia. The CDR3 runs from the conserved cysteine through the conserved F or W. The order of the fields is D gene, J gene, V gene, clone size, CDR3 DNA, CDR3 protein. A D gene is named only where the DNA matches it firmly. Where a row states a size, it is once, few, many or the class of an expanded clone; other rows omit it.

D gene: TRBD2
J gene: TRBJ2-2
V gene: TRBV20-1
clone size: many
CDR3 DNA: TGCAGCCTAGCGGGGGGCGCCGGGGAGCTGTTTTTT
CDR3 protein: CSLAGGAGELFF

D gene: .
J gene: TRBJ2-3
V gene: TRBV7-2
clone size: many
CDR3 DNA: TGTGCCAGCAGCTTAATGGCGGCACGCACAGATACGCAGTATTTT
CDR3 protein: CASSLMAARTDTQYF

D gene: .
J gene: TRBJ1-4
V gene: TRBV7-9
clone size: .
CDR3 DNA: TGTGCCAGCAGCTTCCTCCGGTTTGAGACTAATGAAAAACTGTTTTTT
CDR3 protein: CASSFLRFETNEKLFF

D gene: TRBD1
J gene: TRBJ1-2
V gene: TRBV27
clone size: many
CDR3 DNA: TGTGCCAGCAGGCCCCCAGGGGGCCCGTCTAGTGGCTACACCTTC
CDR3 protein: CASRPPGGPSSGYTF

D gene: TRBD1
J gene: TRBJ2-1
V gene: TRBV7-2
clone size: many
CDR3 DNA: TGTGCCAGCAGCTTAATGGGACAGGACTACAATGAGCAGTTCTTC
CDR3 protein: CASSLMGQDYNEQFF

D gene: TRBD1
J gene: TRBJ1-5
V gene: TRBV12-3/TRBV12-4
clone size: many
CDR3 DNA: TGTGCCAGCCGGGACAGGGTCAATCAGCCCCAGCATTTT
CDR3 protein: CASRDRVNQPQHF

D gene: TRBD2
J gene: TRBJ2-1
V gene: TRBV6-1
clone size: .
CDR3 DNA: TGTGCCAGCAGGGTCCTGGCGGGGGGGGGGCATGAGCAGTTCTTC
CDR3 protein: CASRVLAGGGHEQFF

D gene: .
J gene: TRBJ2-3
V gene: TRBV5-1
clone size: many
CDR3 DNA: TGCGCCAGCAGCCCGATCGGCGGGCAGGGAGATACGCAGTATTTT
CDR3 protein: CASSPIGGQGDTQYF

D gene: .
J gene: TRBJ2-7
V gene: TRBV12-3/TRBV12-4
clone size: medium-sized
CDR3 DNA: TGTGCCAGCAGTTTTGGCTCAACCTACGAGCAGTACTTC
CDR3 protein: CASSFGSTYEQYF

D gene: TRBD1
J gene: TRBJ1-1
V gene: TRBV7-3
clone size: many
CDR3 DNA: TGTGCCAGCAGCCCGGGACAGGCGAACACTGAAGCTTTCTTT
CDR3 protein: CASSPGQANTEAFF

D gene: .
J gene: TRBJ2-7
V gene: TRBV27
clone size: many
CDR3 DNA: TGTGCCAGCAGCCGACTTTCAGCGGACGGGTTTTGGTGGCAGTACTTC
CDR3 protein: CASSRLSADGFWWQYF

D gene: .
J gene: TRBJ2-2
V gene: TRBV3-1
clone size: .
CDR3 DNA: TGTGCCAGCAGCCGCATGGGCAGGCCGAACACCGGGGAGCTGTTTTTT
CDR3 protein: CASSRMGRPNTGELFF

D gene: .
J gene: TRBJ1-3
V gene: TRBV20-1
clone size: .
CDR3 DNA: TGCAGTGCTAGAGAAGGCTCTGGAAACACCATATATTTT
CDR3 protein: CSAREGSGNTIYF

D gene: .
J gene: TRBJ2-3
V gene: TRBV10-1
clone size: many
CDR3 DNA: TGCGCCAGCAGTCCACAGGGACGGGGAGATACGCAGTATTTT
CDR3 protein: CASSPQGRGDTQYF

D gene: TRBD2
J gene: TRBJ2-1
V gene: TRBV20-1
clone size: few
CDR3 DNA: TGCAGTGCTAGAGAGGGACTACGATCCTCTGAGCAGTTCTTC
CDR3 protein: CSAREGLRSSEQFF

D gene: .
J gene: TRBJ1-4
V gene: TRBV15
clone size: many
CDR3 DNA: TGTGCCACCAGCAGAGATCCAACTCCTAATGAAAAACTGTTTTTT
CDR3 protein: CATSRDPTPNEKLFF

D gene: .
J gene: TRBJ2-3
V gene: TRBV24-1
clone size: few
CDR3 DNA: TGTGCCACCAGTGATAACTGGTCCACAGATACGCAGTATTTT
CDR3 protein: CATSDNWSTDTQYF

D gene: TRBD1
J gene: TRBJ1-1
V gene: TRBV12-3/TRBV12-4
clone size: many
CDR3 DNA: TGTGCCAGCAGTCCCGGGACAGGGGGCAACACTGAAGCTTTCTTT
CDR3 protein: CASSPGTGGNTEAFF

D gene: .
J gene: TRBJ1-2
V gene: TRBV6-1
clone size: few
CDR3 DNA: TGTGCCAGCAAACACCTCGGGAATCCTAACTATGGCTACACCTTC
CDR3 protein: CASKHLGNPNYGYTF

D gene: .
J gene: TRBJ2-4
V gene: TRBV10-3
clone size: .
CDR3 DNA: TGTGCCAGCAGTGCCTCCGGGACACGATTACTACTAGCCAAAAACAGTCAGTACTTC
CDR3 protein: CASSASGTRLLLAKNSQYF

D gene: TRBD1
J gene: TRBJ2-5
V gene: TRBV6-1
clone size: .
CDR3 DNA: TGTGCCAGCAGACAAGACAGGGGATCTGAAGAGACCCAGTACTTC
CDR3 protein: CASRQDRGSEETQYF

D gene: TRBD2
J gene: TRBJ2-1
V gene: TRBV12-3/TRBV12-4
clone size: many
CDR3 DNA: TGTGCCAGCAACCTTGGGCGGGAGGGCCTCTTCCGTGAGCAGTTCTTC
CDR3 protein: CASNLGREGLFREQFF

D gene: .
J gene: TRBJ2-7
V gene: TRBV5-1
clone size: many
CDR3 DNA: TGCGCCAGCAGCTTGGGAGCCGGACAGACCTACGAGCAGTACTTC
CDR3 protein: CASSLGAGQTYEQYF

D gene: .
J gene: TRBJ1-1
V gene: TRBV20-1
clone size: many
CDR3 DNA: TGCAGGGCACGGGGAGGCACTGAAGCTTTCTTT
CDR3 protein: CRARGGTEAFF

D gene: .
J gene: TRBJ1-1
V gene: TRBV7-9
clone size: many
CDR3 DNA: TGTGCCAGCAGCCCGCCTAGCGTTACTCTGAACACTGAAGCTTTCTTT
CDR3 protein: CASSPPSVTLNTEAFF

D gene: .
J gene: TRBJ2-2
V gene: TRBV6-5
clone size: many
CDR3 DNA: TGTGCCAGCGGCGTCAAACCGGGCGCGGGGGAGCTGTTTTTT
CDR3 protein: CASGVKPGAGELFF

D gene: TRBD1
J gene: TRBJ2-7
V gene: TRBV5-1
clone size: few
CDR3 DNA: TGCGCCAGCAGCCCGGACAGGGAATACGAGCAGTACTTC
CDR3 protein: CASSPDREYEQYF

D gene: TRBD1
J gene: TRBJ1-1
V gene: TRBV14
clone size: many
CDR3 DNA: TGTGCCAGCAGCCAGTACAGGGGTCGAGGTGAAGCTTTCTTT
CDR3 protein: CASSQYRGRGEAFF

D gene: .
J gene: TRBJ1-1
V gene: TRBV15
clone size: many
CDR3 DNA: TGTGCCACCAGTGGCATTCTCGCGGGGAGGAGCACTGAAGCTTTCTTT
CDR3 protein: CATSGILAGRSTEAFF

D gene: TRBD1
J gene: TRBJ2-3
V gene: TRBV11-3
clone size: .
CDR3 DNA: TGTGCCAGCAGCTCCGGACAGGGGGCGGCAGATACGCAGTATTTT
CDR3 protein: CASSSGQGAADTQYF

D gene: .
J gene: TRBJ2-3
V gene: TRBV7-9
clone size: many
CDR3 DNA: TGTGCCAGCAGGCAAGGAGATACGCAGTATTTT
CDR3 protein: CASRQGDTQYF

D gene: .
J gene: TRBJ2-7
V gene: TRBV6-2/TRBV6-3
clone size: few
CDR3 DNA: TGTGCCAGCAGCAACCCCGCTCCGGGACTCAACTACGAGCAGTACTTC
CDR3 protein: CASSNPAPGLNYEQYF

D gene: TRBD1
J gene: TRBJ1-2
V gene: TRBV7-9
clone size: .
CDR3 DNA: TGTGCCAGCAGCCGAGATGGACAGGGGGCGAATGGCTACACCTTC
CDR3 protein: CASSRDGQGANGYTF

D gene: .
J gene: TRBJ2-5
V gene: TRBV20-1
clone size: many
CDR3 DNA: TGCAGTGCTATTAGGCAGGACCTCCAAGAGACCCAGTACTTC
CDR3 protein: CSAIRQDLQETQYF

D gene: .
J gene: TRBJ2-7
V gene: TRBV18
clone size: .
CDR3 DNA: TGTGCCAGCTCACCCCGGGACACGTTTGGGGGTTACGAGCAGTACTTC
CDR3 protein: CASSPRDTFGGYEQYF

D gene: TRBD1
J gene: TRBJ1-5
V gene: TRBV6-5
clone size: many
CDR3 DNA: TGTGCCAGCAGTACAGGGGGCCTCCGAAATCAGCCCCAGCATTTT
CDR3 protein: CASSTGGLRNQPQHF

D gene: .
J gene: TRBJ1-1
V gene: TRBV7-9
clone size: many
CDR3 DNA: TGTGCCAGCAGCTCGAACACTGAAGCTTTCTTT
CDR3 protein: CASSSNTEAFF

D gene: .
J gene: TRBJ2-1
V gene: TRBV2
clone size: .
CDR3 DNA: TGTACCATCTACTTTGGGGGGTGGGACCAAAGCTCCTACAATGAGCAGTTCTTC
CDR3 protein: CTIYFGGWDQSSYNEQFF

D gene: TRBD1
J gene: TRBJ1-2
V gene: TRBV7-2
clone size: many
CDR3 DNA: TGTGCCAGCAGCTTACAGGGGGCTAACTATGGCTACACCTTC
CDR3 protein: CASSLQGANYGYTF

D gene: TRBD1
J gene: TRBJ1-4
V gene: TRBV12-3/TRBV12-4
clone size: many
CDR3 DNA: TGTGCCAGCAGTTTAGGATCGTGGTTGAGGACAGGGGGAGAAAAACTGTTTTTT
CDR3 protein: CASSLGSWLRTGGEKLFF